Included here is one T cell receptor (beta chain) sequence, with context. Sequencing was performed with immunoSEQ multiplex PCR; in TCRdb, only in-frame clones are kept and a portion is missing. The table records 100,000 or so clones, roughly 93% of them present only once. This specimen comes from a study of T cells in localized non-small cell lung cancer. The CDR3 loop spans 13 amino acids. Germline-derived CDR1 and CDR2 are MGHRA and YSYEKL. Trimming removed 6 bases from V and 8 bases from J, with 16 bases in between. This sequence joins TRBV4-1 and TRBJ1-2, with D perhaps matching TRBD1 (5 bases). This sequence originates from a woman between 35 and 75 years old with stage II squamous cell lung carcinoma. The input for sequencing was PBMCs, taken before any cancer treatment. The chain's CDR3 is CASRGGADLGYTF. CDR3 bases: TGCGCCAGCAGAGGAGGGGCTGATTTGGGCTACACCTTC.